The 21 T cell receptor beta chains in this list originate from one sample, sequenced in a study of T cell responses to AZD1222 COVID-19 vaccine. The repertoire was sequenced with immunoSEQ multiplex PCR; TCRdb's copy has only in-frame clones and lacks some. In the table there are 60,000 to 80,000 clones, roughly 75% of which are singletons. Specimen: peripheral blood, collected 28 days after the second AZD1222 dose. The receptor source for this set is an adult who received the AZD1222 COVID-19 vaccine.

CDR3 coding DNA: TGTGCCAGCTCACCCCGTCGATTTGCCTACGAGCAGTACTTC. The encoded protein is CASSPRRFAYEQYF. The rearrangement links TRBV18 to TRBJ2-7; D is undetermined. Germline loops: CDR1 KGHSH, CDR2 LQKENI. There are 14 residues in the CDR3. Trimming removed 3 bases from V and 2 bases from J, with 11 bases in between.

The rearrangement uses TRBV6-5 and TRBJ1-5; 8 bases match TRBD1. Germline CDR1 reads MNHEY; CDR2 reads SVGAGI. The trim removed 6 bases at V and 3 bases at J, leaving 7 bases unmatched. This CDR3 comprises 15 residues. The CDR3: CASRAGGADNQPQHF. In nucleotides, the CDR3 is TGTGCCAGCAGAGCAGGGGGCGCGGACAATCAGCCCCAGCATTTT.

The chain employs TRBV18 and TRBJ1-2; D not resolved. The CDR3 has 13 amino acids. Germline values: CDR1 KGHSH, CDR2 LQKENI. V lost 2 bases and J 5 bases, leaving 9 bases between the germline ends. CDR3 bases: TGTGCCAGCTCACCAGGCGACCGATATGGCTACACCTTC. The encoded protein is CASSPGDRYGYTF. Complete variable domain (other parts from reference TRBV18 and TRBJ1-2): NAGVMQNPRHLVRRRGQEARLRCSPMKGHSHVYWYRQLPEEGLKFMVYLQKENIIDESGMPKERFSAEFPKEGPSILRIQQVVRGDSAAYFCASSPGDRYGYTFGSGTRLTVV.

The CDR3 region has the DNA TGTGCCAGCAGTGACTGGGATGAGCAGACCCAGTACTTC. Its protein is CASSDWDEQTQYF. The chain is built from TRBV9 and TRBJ2-5, with D uncertain. This CDR3 contains 13 residues. V was shortened by 5 bases and J by 6 bases, with 14 bases between the two germline ends. Germline values: CDR1 SGDLS, CDR2 YYNGEE.

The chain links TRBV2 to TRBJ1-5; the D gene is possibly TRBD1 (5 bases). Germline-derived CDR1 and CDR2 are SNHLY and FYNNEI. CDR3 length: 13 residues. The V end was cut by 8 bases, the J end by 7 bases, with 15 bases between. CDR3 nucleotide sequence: TGTGCCAGCGGGCCAGGGTCGGGGCAGCCCCAGCATTTT. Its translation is CASGPGSGQPQHF. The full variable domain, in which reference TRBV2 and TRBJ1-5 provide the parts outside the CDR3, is EPEVTQTPSHQVTQMGQEVILRCVPISNHLYFYWYRQILGQKVEFLVSFYNNEISEKSEIFDDQFSVERPDGSNFTLKIRSTKLEDSAMYFCASGPGSGQPQHFGDGTRLSIL.

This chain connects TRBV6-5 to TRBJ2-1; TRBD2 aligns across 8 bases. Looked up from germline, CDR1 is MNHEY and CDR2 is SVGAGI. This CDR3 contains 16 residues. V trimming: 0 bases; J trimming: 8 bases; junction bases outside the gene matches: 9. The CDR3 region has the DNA TGTGCCAGCAGTTACTCGGGACTAGGGGGTTGGGATGAGCAGTTCTTC. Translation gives CASSYSGLGGWDEQFF.

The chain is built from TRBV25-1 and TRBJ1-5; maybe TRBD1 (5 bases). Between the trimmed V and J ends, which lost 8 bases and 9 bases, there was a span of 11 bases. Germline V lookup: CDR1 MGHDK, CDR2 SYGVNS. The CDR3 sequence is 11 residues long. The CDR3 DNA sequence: TGTGCCAGCTCCAAGGGGAGGCCCCAGCATTTT. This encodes CASSKGRPQHF.

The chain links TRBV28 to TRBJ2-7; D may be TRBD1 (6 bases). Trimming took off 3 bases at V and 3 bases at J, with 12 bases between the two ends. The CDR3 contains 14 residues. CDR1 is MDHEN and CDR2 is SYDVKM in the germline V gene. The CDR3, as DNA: TGTGCCAGCAGTTTTACTCAGGGGTTCTACGAGCAGTACTTC. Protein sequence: CASSFTQGFYEQYF.

Here the CDR3 DNA reads TGTGCCAGCAGCCCGCGACTAGCGGGGGCTCTAGCCAAAAACATTCAGTACTTC. Translation: CASSPRLAGALAKNIQYF. The chain couples TRBV7-2 to TRBJ2-4; 12 nucleotides line up with TRBD2. Trimming removed 5 bases from V and 0 bases from J; junction bases left unmatched: 8. The CDR3 sequence is 18 residues long. The germline V gene encodes CDR1 SGHTA and CDR2 FQGNSA.

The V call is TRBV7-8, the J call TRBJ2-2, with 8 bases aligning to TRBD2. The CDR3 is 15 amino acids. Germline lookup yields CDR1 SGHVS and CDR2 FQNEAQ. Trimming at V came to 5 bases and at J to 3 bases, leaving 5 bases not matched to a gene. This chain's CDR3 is CASSREAGDTGELFF. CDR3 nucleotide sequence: TGTGCCAGCAGCCGAGAAGCGGGGGACACCGGGGAGCTGTTTTTT.

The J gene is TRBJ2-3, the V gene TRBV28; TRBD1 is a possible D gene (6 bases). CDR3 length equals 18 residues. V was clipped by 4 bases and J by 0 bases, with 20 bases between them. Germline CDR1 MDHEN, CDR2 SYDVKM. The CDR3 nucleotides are TGTGCCAGCAGTTCCCCGCGCCTGGACAGCACTAGCACAGATACGCAGTATTTT. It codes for CASSSPRLDSTSTDTQYF.

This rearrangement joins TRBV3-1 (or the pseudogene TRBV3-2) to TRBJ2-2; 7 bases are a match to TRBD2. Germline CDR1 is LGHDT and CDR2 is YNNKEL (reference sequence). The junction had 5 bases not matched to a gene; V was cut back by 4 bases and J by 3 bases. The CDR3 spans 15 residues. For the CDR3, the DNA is TGTGCCAGCAGCCGAAGCGGGAAGGACACCGGGGAGCTGTTTTTT. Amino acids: CASSRSGKDTGELFF.

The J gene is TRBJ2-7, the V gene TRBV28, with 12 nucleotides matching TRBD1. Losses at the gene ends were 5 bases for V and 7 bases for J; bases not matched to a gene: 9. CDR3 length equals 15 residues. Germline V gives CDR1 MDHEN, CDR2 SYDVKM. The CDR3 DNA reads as TGTGCCAGCAGTAGGCCGGGACAGGGGGCTGGGGAGCAGTACTTC. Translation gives CASSRPGQGAGEQYF.

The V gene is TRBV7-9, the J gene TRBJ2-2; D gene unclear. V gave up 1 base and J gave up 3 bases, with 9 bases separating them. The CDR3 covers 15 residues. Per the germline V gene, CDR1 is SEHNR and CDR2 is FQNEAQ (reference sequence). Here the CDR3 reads CASSLEAVDTGELFF. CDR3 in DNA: TGTGCCAGCAGCTTAGAGGCGGTTGACACCGGGGAGCTGTTTTTT.

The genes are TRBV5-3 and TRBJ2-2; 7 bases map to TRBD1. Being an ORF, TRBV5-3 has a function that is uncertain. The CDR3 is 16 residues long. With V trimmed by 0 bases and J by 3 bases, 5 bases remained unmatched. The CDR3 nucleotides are TGTGCCAGAAGCTTGGAAAGGGACAGCTACACCGGGGAGCTGTTTTTT. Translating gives CARSLERDSYTGELFF.

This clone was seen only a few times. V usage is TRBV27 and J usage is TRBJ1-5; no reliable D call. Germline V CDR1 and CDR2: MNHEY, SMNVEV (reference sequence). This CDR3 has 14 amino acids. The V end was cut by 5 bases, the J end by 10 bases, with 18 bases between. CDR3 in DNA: TGTGCCAGCAGTAAATTCGGGCCCCGAGATCCCCAGCATTTT. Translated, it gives CASSKFGPRDPQHF.

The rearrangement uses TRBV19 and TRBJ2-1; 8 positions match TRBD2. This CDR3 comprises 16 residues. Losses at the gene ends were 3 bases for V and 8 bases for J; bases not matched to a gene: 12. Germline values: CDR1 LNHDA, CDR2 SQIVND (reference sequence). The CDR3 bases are TGTGCCAGTAGTATGGTTGGGGCAGGGACTAGGGATGAGCAGTTCTTC. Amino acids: CASSMVGAGTRDEQFF.

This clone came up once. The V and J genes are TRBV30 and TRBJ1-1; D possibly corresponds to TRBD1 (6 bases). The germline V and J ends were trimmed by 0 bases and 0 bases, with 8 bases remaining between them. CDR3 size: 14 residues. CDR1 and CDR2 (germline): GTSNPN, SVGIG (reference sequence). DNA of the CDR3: TGTGCCTGGAGTGTTGGGGGCGTGAACACTGAAGCTTTCTTT. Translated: CAWSVGGVNTEAFF.

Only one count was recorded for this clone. The CDR3 DNA follows: TGTGCCAGCTCCGGGACCTCCTACAATGAGCAGTTCTTC. Translating it yields CASSGTSYNEQFF. This chain uses TRBV2 with TRBJ2-1, with D tentatively TRBD1 or TRBD2 (5 bases each). Trimming pared 8 bases from V and 0 bases from J, leaving 8 bases between. This CDR3 comprises 13 residues. Looked up from germline, CDR1 is SNHLY and CDR2 is FYNNEI.

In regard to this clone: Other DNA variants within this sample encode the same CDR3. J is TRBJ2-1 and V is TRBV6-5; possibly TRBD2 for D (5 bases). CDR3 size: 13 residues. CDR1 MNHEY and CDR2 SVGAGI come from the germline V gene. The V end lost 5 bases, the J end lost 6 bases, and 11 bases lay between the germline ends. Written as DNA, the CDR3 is TGTGCCAGCAGTCCGGGTCGGGGCAATGAGCAGTTCTTC. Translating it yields CASSPGRGNEQFF.

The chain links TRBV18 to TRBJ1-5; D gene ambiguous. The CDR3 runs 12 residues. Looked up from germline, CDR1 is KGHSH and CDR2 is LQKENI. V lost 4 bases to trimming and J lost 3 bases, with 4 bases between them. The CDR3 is CASSLDNQPQHF. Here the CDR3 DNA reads TGTGCCAGCTCACTGGACAATCAGCCCCAGCATTTT. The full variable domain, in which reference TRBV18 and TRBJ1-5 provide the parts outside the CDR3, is NAGVMQNPRHLVRRRGQEARLRCSPMKGHSHVYWYRQLPEEGLKFMVYLQKENIIDESGMPKERFSAEFPKEGPSILRIQQVVRGDSAAYFCASSLDNQPQHFGDGTRLSIL.